The 4 T cell receptor beta chains below all came from one sample that was sequenced in a study of blood T cell repertoires in COVID-19. The protocol was immunoSEQ multiplex PCR, while the TCRdb copy is restricted to in-frame clones and leaves out a portion. The repertoire holds fewer than 120,000 clones, with roughly four fifths as singletons. Sequencing was performed on peripheral blood. These receptors all stem from an older woman with acute or convalescent COVID-19.

This chain links TRBV5-4 with TRBJ2-5, with 8 bases identical to TRBD2. V lost 7 bases and J lost 0; bases outside the gene matches: 8. The germline gives CDR1 SGHNT, CDR2 YYREEE (reference sequence). The CDR3 spans 15 residues. The CDR3 spells CASSRAGEDQETQYF. The CDR3 DNA sequence: TGTGCCAGCTCCCGAGCGGGGGAAGACCAAGAGACCCAGTACTTC.

This clone has just one count. The CDR3 DNA reads as TGCGCCAGCAGCCCCACGGCAGGACACGAAAAACTGTTTTTT. This sequence encodes CASSPTAGHEKLFF. The rearrangement uses TRBV5-1 and TRBJ1-4; TRBD1 is a possible D gene (5 bases). CDR3 size: 14 residues. Germline V lookup: CDR1 SGHRS, CDR2 YFSETQ. V dropped 4 bases and J dropped 8 bases, with 15 bases sitting between them.

This chain connects TRBV27 to TRBJ1-1; possibly TRBD1 for D (5 bases). The CDR3 is 15 amino acids. Germline CDR1 MNHEY, CDR2 SMNVEV (reference sequence). With 2 bases removed from V and 2 bases from J, the gap between germline ends came to 12 bases. CDR3 nucleotides: TGTGCCAGCAGTTTACGTCGGGGGATAAACACTGAAGCTTTCTTT. Amino acids: CASSLRRGINTEAFF.

CDR3 sequence: CASSQTGTGVTGYTF. The CDR3 nucleotides are TGTGCCAGCAGCCAGACAGGGACAGGGGTTACCGGCTACACCTTC. V and J are TRBV4-2 and TRBJ1-2, with 10 bases identical to TRBD1. Trimming removed 3 bases from V and 8 bases from J; junction bases left unmatched: 9. CDR1 and CDR2 (germline): LGHNA, YNFKEQ. This CDR3 has 15 amino acids.